The clone carrying this T cell receptor (beta chain) was seen many times. Its antigen is still unknown. This sample stems from a study of identical twins. TCRdb called the 5' RACE reads again in MiXCR, with one record for every CDR3 protein. The repertoire holds about 250,000 distinct CDR3 sequences, with around 8% as singletons. Whole-study results and caveats: It was out-of-frame TCR alpha sharing in monozygotic twins that models underestimated.

In addition, the sample was reused for a study of yellow fever vaccine responses in identical twins. Turning to that study: Vaccine-induced T cell responses in twins were reportedly observed to appear partly convergent, partly personalized.

The sequenced sample was CD8+ T cells sorted from blood. The source is a woman aged 18-29 years in good health.

The CDR3 reads CASSFRVGTTSSYEQYF. CDR3 coding DNA: TGTGCCAGCAGTTTCCGTGTAGGGACAACGTCCTCCTACGAGCAGTACTTC. This chain links TRBV12-3 or TRBV12-4 with TRBJ2-7; D is possibly TRBD1 (6 bases). This CDR3 is 17 amino acids long. Deletions cut 3 bases from V and 0 bases from J, with 18 bases between.